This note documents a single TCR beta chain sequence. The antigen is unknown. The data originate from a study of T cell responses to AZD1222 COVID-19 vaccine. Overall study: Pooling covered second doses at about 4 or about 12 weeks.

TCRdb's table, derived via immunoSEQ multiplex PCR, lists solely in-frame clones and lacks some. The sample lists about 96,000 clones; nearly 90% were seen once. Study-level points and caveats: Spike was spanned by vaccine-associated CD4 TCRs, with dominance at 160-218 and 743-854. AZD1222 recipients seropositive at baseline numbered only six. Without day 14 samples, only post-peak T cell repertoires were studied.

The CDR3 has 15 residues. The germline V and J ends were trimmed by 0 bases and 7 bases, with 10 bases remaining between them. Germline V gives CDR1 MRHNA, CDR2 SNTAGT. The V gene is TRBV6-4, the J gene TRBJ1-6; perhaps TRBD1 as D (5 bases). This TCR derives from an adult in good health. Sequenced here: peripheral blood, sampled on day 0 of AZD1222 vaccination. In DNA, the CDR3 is TGTGCCAGCAGTGACTCAGCAGGGCCGAATTCACCCCTCCACTTT. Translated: CASSDSAGPNSPLHF.